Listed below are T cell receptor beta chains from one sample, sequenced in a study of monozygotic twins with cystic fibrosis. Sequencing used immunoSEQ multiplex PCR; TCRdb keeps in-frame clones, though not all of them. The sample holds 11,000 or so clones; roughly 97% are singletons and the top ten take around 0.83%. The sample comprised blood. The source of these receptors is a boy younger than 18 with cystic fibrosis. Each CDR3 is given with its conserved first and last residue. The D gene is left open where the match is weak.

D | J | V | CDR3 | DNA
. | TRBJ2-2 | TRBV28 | CASLRAGSWTGELFF | TGTGCCAGCCTTCGGGCGGGGTCGTGGACCGGGGAGCTGTTTTTT
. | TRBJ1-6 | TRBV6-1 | CASSEAGGPSPLHF | TGTGCCAGCAGTGAAGCCGGGGGGCCTTCACCCCTCCACTTT
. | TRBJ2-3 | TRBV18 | CASSPGTGLAGGSTDTQYF | TGTGCCAGCTCACCCGGGACAGGGCTGGCGGGAGGTAGCACAGATACGCAGTATTTT
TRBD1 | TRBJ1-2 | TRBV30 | CAWSVPLTGANYGYTF | TGTGCCTGGAGTGTACCCCTCACAGGGGCCAACTATGGCTACACCTTC
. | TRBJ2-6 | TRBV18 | CASSPGSYYSGANVLTF | TGTGCCAGCTCACCAGGAAGTTATTACTCTGGGGCCAACGTCCTGACTTTC
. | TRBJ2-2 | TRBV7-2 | CASSLAPSAYTGELFF | TGTGCCAGCAGCTTAGCTCCATCAGCTTACACCGGGGAGCTGTTTTTT
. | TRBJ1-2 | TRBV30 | CAWTVGLRSNYGYTF | TGTGCCTGGACGGTCGGACTGAGGTCTAACTATGGCTACACCTTC
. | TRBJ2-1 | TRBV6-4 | CASSEQGTANEQFF | TGTGCCAGCAGTGAACAGGGAACGGCCAATGAGCAGTTCTTC
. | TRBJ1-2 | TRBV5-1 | CASSLTADYGYTF | TGCGCCAGCAGCTTGACGGCTGATTATGGCTACACCTTC
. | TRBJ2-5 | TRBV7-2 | CASSSQGGYQETQYF | TGTGCCAGCAGCTCACAGGGAGGGTACCAAGAGACCCAGTACTTC
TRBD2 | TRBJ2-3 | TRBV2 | CASSRLATMPDTQYF | TGTGCCAGCAGTCGACTAGCGACGATGCCAGATACGCAGTATTTT
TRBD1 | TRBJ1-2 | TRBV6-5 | CASRYDRGSNGYTF | TGTGCCAGCAGATACGACAGGGGGTCTAATGGCTACACCTTC
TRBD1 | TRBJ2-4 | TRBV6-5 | CASSSGTGGWDIQYF | TGTGCCAGCAGCTCCGGGACAGGGGGCTGGGACATTCAGTACTTC
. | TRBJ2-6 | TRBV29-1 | CSVGRGELSGANVLTF | TGCAGCGTTGGAAGGGGCGAACTCTCTGGGGCCAACGTCCTGACTTTC
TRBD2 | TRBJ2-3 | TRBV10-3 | CAVKQAGETDTQYF | TGTGCCGTAAAACAAGCGGGGGAGACAGATACGCAGTATTTT
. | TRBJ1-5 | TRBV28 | CASRPPTSMGLQPQHF | TGTGCCAGCAGGCCCCCCACATCAATGGGGCTTCAGCCCCAGCATTTT
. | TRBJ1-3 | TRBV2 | CASSLDSGNTIYF | TGTGCCAGCAGTCTGGACTCTGGAAACACCATATATTTT
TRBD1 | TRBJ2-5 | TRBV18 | CASSPGQGARETQYF | TGTGCCAGCTCACCTGGACAGGGGGCGCGAGAGACCCAGTACTTC